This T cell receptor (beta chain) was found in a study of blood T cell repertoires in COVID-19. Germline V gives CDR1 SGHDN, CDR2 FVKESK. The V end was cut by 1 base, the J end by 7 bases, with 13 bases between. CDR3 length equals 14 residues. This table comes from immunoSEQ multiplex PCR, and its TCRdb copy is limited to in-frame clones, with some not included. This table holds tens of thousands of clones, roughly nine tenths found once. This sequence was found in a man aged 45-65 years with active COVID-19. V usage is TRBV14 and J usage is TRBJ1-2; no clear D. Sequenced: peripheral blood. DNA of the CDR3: TGTGCCAGCAGCCAAGTAAACGGTCGAGGTGGCTACACCTTC. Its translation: CASSQVNGRGGYTF.